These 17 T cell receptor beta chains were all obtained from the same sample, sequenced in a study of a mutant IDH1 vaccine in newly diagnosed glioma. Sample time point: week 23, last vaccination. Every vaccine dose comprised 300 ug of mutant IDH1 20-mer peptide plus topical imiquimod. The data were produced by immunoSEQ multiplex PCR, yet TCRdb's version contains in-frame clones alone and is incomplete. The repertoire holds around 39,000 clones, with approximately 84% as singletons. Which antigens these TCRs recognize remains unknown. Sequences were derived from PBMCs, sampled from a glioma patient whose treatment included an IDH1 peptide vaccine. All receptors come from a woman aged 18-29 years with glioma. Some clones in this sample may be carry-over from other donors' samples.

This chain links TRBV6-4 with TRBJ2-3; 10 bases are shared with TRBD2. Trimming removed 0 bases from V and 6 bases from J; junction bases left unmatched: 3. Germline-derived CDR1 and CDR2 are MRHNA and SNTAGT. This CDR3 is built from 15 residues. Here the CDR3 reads CASSDSAGGPDTQYF. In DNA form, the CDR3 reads TGTGCCAGCAGTGACTCAGCGGGGGGGCCGGATACGCAGTATTTT.

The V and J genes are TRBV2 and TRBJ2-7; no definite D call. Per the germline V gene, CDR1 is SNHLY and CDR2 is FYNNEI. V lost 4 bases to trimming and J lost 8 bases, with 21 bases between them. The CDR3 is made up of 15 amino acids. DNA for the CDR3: TGTGCCAGCAGTGCTCTACGGCTAGAGGTGCGCAAGCAGTACTTC. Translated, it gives CASSALRLEVRKQYF.

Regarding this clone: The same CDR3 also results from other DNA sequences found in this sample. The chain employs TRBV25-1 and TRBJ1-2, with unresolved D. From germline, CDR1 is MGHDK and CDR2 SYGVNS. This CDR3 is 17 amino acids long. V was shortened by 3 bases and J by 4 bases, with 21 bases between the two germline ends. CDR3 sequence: CASSEAYDSVGSYGYTF. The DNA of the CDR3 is TGTGCCAGCAGTGAGGCGTACGACTCGGTCGGCTCCTATGGCTACACCTTC.

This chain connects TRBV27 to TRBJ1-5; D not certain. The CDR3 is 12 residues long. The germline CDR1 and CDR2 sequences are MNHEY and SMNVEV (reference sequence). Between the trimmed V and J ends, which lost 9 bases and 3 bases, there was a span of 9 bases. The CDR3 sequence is CASGENNQPQHF. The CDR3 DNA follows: TGTGCCAGTGGGGAGAACAATCAGCCCCAGCATTTT.

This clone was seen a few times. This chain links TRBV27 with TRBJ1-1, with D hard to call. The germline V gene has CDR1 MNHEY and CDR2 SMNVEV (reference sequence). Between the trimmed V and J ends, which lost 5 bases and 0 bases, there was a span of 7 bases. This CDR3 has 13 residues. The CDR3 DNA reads TGTGCCAGCAGTCTTGGGATGAACACTGAAGCTTTCTTT. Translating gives CASSLGMNTEAFF.

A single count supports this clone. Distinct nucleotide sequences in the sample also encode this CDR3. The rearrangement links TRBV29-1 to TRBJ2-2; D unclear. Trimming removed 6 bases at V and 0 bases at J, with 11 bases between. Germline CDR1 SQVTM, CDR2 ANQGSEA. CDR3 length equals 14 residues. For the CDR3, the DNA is TGCAGCGTCGGCCACAATTCGAACACCGGGGAGCTGTTTTTT. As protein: CSVGHNSNTGELFF.

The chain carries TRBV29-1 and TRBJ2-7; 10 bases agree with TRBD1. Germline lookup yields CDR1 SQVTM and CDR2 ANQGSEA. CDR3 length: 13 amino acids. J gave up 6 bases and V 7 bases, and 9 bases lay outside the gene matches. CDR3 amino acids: CSARTGGLGEQYF. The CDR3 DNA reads TGCAGCGCCCGGACAGGGGGGTTGGGCGAGCAGTACTTC.

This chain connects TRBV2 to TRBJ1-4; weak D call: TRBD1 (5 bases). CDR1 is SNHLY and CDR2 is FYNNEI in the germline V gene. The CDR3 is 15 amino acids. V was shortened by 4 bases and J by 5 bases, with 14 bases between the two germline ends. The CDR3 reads CASSVDGAVNEKLFF. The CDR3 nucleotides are TGTGCCAGCAGTGTTGATGGGGCAGTGAATGAAAAACTGTTTTTT.

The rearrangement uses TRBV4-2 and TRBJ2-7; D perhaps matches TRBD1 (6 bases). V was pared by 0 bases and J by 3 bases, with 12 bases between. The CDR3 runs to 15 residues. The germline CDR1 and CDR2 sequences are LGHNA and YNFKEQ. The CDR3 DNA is TGTGCCAGCAGCCAAGATGTGGGGGCCAACTACGAGCAGTACTTC. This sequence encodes CASSQDVGANYEQYF.

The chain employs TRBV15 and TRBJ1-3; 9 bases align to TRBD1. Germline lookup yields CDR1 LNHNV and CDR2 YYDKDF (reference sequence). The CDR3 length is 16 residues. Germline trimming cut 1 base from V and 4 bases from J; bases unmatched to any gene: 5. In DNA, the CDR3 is TGTGCCACCAGCAGAGCACGGACAGGGGCCGGAAACACCATATATTTT. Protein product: CATSRARTGAGNTIYF.

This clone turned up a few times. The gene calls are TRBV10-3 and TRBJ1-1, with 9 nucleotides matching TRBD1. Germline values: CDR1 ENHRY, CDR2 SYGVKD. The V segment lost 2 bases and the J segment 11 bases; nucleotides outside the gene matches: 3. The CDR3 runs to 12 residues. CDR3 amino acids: CAISERGTGAFF. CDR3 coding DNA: TGTGCCATCAGTGAGAGGGGGACAGGGGCTTTCTTT.

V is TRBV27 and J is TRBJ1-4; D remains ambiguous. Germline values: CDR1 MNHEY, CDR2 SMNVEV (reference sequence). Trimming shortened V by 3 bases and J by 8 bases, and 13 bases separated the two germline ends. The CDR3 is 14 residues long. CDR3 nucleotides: TGTGCCAGCAGTTTGGCGGGGATGGGAGAAAAACTGTTTTTT. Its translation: CASSLAGMGEKLFF. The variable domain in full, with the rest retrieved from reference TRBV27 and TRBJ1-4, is EAQVTQNPRYLITVTGKKLTVTCSQNMNHEYMSWYRQDPGLGLRQIYYSMNVEVTDKGDVPEGYKVSRKEKRNFPLILESPSPNQTSLYFCASSLAGMGEKLFFGSGTQLSVL.

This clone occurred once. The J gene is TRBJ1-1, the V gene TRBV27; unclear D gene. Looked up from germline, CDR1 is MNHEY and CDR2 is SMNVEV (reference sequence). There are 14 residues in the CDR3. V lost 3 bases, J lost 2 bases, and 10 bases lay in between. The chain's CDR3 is CASSFTRVNTEAFF. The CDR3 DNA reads TGTGCCAGCAGTTTCACCAGAGTTAACACTGAAGCTTTCTTT.

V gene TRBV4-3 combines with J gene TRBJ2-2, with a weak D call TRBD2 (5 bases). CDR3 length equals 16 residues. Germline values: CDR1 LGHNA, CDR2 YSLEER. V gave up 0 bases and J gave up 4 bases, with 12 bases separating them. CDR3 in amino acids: CASSQELAAGTGELFF. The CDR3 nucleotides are TGCGCCAGCAGCCAAGAACTGGCGGCGGGCACCGGGGAGCTGTTTTTT.

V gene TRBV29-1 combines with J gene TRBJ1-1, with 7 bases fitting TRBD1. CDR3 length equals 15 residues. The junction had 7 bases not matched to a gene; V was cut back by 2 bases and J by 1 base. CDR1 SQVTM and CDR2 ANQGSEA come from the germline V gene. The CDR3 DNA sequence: TGCAGCGTTGAAAGAGGGGGCGCAGGGAACACTGAAGCTTTCTTT. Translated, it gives CSVERGGAGNTEAFF.

For the CDR3, the DNA is TGTGCCAGTAGTATAGACGCAGGATTAATGAACACTGAAGCTTTCTTT. Amino acid sequence: CASSIDAGLMNTEAFF. The chain is built from TRBV19 and TRBJ1-1; D remains ambiguous. The V gene lost 0 bases and the J gene lost 0 bases, with 11 bases spanning the gap. This CDR3 region has 16 residues. The germline V gene encodes CDR1 LNHDA and CDR2 SQIVND (reference sequence).

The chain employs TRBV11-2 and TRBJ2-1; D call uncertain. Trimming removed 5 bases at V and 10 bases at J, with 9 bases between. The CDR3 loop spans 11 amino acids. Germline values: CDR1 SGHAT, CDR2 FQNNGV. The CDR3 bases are TGTGCCAGCAGCCCCCTAAACGAGCAGTTCTTC. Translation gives CASSPLNEQFF.